The text below deals with one T cell receptor (beta chain). What it recognizes is unknown. This entry comes from a study of vaccination and CD4 T cells after COVID-19. General study results and limits: The cohort comprised relatively few convalescent patients, and no early post-infection timepoints were analyzed. 304 of 307 vaccine-specific clones from convalescent patients were spike mono-reactive.

Sample treatment: roughly 10-day PBMC culture with coronavirus spike peptide pools or control peptides (ViraFEST assay). An Oncomine TCR Beta short-read assay was used to sequence the DNA from cultured CD4+ T cells. TCRdb redid the calling of the PCR reads with MiXCR, one entry per CDR3 protein. This sample carries over 15,000 distinct CDR3 sequences, 50% to 60% of them seen once, and the ten largest clones take roughly 12%. This CDR3 is 15 amino acids long. Germline V lookup: CDR1 MNHEY, CDR2 SMNVEV (reference sequence). Trimming stripped 3 bases from V and 8 bases from J, with 18 bases between. Sequencing was performed on CD4+ T cells from blood, cultured in vitro. The J gene is TRBJ2-3, the V gene TRBV27; tentative D call: TRBD2 (6 bases). The source of this sequence is a human donor who had recovered from COVID-19. The CDR3 DNA follows: TGTGCCAGCAGTTTGATCGGCCCGTGGGGAGGTACGCAGTATTTT. Its translation: CASSLIGPWGGTQYF.